Listed here are 30 T cell receptor beta chains from one sample, sequenced in a study of blood T cell repertoires in COVID-19. Only in-frame clones appear in the TCRdb table, and some are missing; sequencing was by immunoSEQ multiplex PCR. This sample has some 130,000 clones, with around 81% found just once. Sequencing input: peripheral blood. All receptors derive from a woman aged 60-75 years with active or convalescent COVID-19.

The chain is built from TRBV28 and TRBJ1-2; D uncertain. Germline V CDR1 and CDR2: MDHEN, SYDVKM. V lost 2 bases and J 5 bases, leaving 12 bases between the germline ends. This CDR3 region has 14 residues. CDR3 sequence: CASSLGAGGYGYTF. CDR3 nucleotide sequence: TGTGCCAGCAGTTTAGGAGCTGGAGGGTATGGCTACACCTTC.

The V gene is TRBV5-1, the J gene TRBJ1-1; possible D gene TRBD1, 6 bases. With 1 base removed from V and 4 bases from J, the gap between germline ends came to 8 bases. CDR3 size: 13 residues. CDR1 and CDR2 from the germline V gene are SGHRS and YFSETQ. In nucleotides, the CDR3 is TGCGCCAGCAGCTTGTTAGGGGGCACTGAAGCTTTCTTT. Its translation: CASSLLGGTEAFF.

The V call is TRBV5-6, the J call TRBJ1-2; D remains unclear. CDR1 and CDR2 (germline): SGHDT, YYEEEE. This CDR3 is built from 15 residues. The V end was cut by 5 bases, the J end by 8 bases, with 22 bases between. CDR3 nucleotides: TGTGCCAGCAGGGTGGGTGCATGGCAGCCGGGAGGCTACACCTTC. Translated: CASRVGAWQPGGYTF.

The chain links TRBV6-1 to TRBJ1-4, with 10 bases aligning to TRBD1. Germline V gives CDR1 MNHNS, CDR2 SASEGT. After removal of 3 bases from V and 7 bases from J, the junction contained 2 bases not matched to a gene. The CDR3 covers 14 residues. The CDR3 DNA reads TGTGCCAGCAGTGATTGGACAGGGGGTGAAAAACTGTTTTTT. Protein product: CASSDWTGGEKLFF.

The rearrangement joins TRBV28 to TRBJ1-2; a possible D gene is TRBD1 (6 bases). The CDR3 is 17 residues long. Trimming cost V 4 bases and J 7 bases, with 25 bases left between them. Germline loops: CDR1 MDHEN, CDR2 SYDVKM. The CDR3 sequence is CASSSSGAGTSPGGYTF. The CDR3 DNA is TGTGCCAGCAGTTCATCTGGCGCCGGGACAAGCCCTGGTGGCTACACCTTC.

The V call is TRBV12-3 or TRBV12-4, the J call TRBJ1-4, with unresolved D. V lost 7 bases and J 2 bases, leaving 8 bases between the germline ends. The CDR3 loop spans 13 amino acids. The CDR3 sequence is CASTQKTNEKLFF. DNA of the CDR3: TGTGCCAGCACTCAGAAGACTAATGAAAAACTGTTTTTT.

This chain links TRBV12-5 with TRBJ1-1; D possibly corresponds to TRBD1 (6 bases). V was trimmed by 0 bases and J by 1 base, leaving 15 bases between them. The CDR3 contains 17 residues. Germline V gives CDR1 LGHNT, CDR2 FRNRAP. In DNA form, the CDR3 reads TGTGCTAGTGGTTTGGTACTTGGGACAACTGCGAACACTGAAGCTTTCTTT. Its protein is CASGLVLGTTANTEAFF.

This chain uses TRBV14 with TRBJ1-3; possible D gene TRBD1, 5 bases. The CDR3 loop spans 15 amino acids. Trimming pared 1 base from V and 2 bases from J, leaving 9 bases between. Germline CDR1 reads SGHDN; CDR2 reads FVKESK. The CDR3 loop is CASSQVSGAGNTIYF. The CDR3 nucleotides read TGTGCCAGCAGCCAAGTATCGGGGGCTGGAAACACCATATATTTT. Filled out from reference TRBV14 and TRBJ1-3, the complete variable domain reads EAGVTQFPSHSVIEKGQTVTLRCDPISGHDNLYWYRRVMGKEIKFLLHFVKESKQDESGMPNNRFLAERTGGTYSTLKVQPAELEDSGVYFCASSQVSGAGNTIYFGEGSWLTVV.

This chain connects TRBV19 to TRBJ1-5; tentative D call: TRBD1 (6 bases). With 0 bases removed from V and 3 bases from J, the gap between germline ends came to 12 bases. CDR1 LNHDA and CDR2 SQIVND come from the germline V gene (reference sequence). CDR3 length: 16 residues. CDR3 nucleotides: TGTGCCAGTAGTATAGACGCTGGACAGAACAATCAGCCCCAGCATTTT. Its protein product is CASSIDAGQNNQPQHF. Full variable domain (outside the CDR3, taken from reference TRBV19 and TRBJ1-5): DGGITQSPKYLFRKEGQNVTLSCEQNLNHDAMYWYRQDPGQGLRLIYYSQIVNDFQKGDIAEGYSVSREKKESFPLTVTSAQKNPTAFYLCASSIDAGQNNQPQHFGDGTRLSIL.

This clone was detected once. The chain employs TRBV7-2 and TRBJ1-5; 7 bases match TRBD1. Trimming at V came to 3 bases and at J to 2 bases, leaving 4 bases not matched to a gene. Germline loops: CDR1 SGHTA, CDR2 FQGNSA. The CDR3 is 15 residues long. In DNA, the CDR3 is TGTGCCAGCAGCTTTAGACAGGGAGGCAATCAGCCCCAGCATTTT. It translates to CASSFRQGGNQPQHF.

The chain is built from TRBV27 and TRBJ1-4; maybe TRBD1 (5 bases). Germline-derived CDR1 and CDR2 are MNHEY and SMNVEV (reference sequence). This CDR3 has 15 amino acids. V was shortened by 7 bases and J by 1 base, with 13 bases between the two germline ends. CDR3 protein: CASNRRGETNEKLFF. CDR3 coding DNA: TGTGCCAGCAATCGGAGGGGCGAAACTAATGAAAAACTGTTTTTT.

The CDR3 loop reads CASSSQTGAYEQYF. The CDR3 coding sequence is TGTGCCAGTAGTTCCCAGACAGGTGCCTACGAGCAGTACTTC. The chain has TRBV19 and TRBJ2-7, with a tentative D call TRBD1 (6 bases). The CDR3 extends over 14 amino acids. Germline values: CDR1 LNHDA, CDR2 SQIVND (reference sequence). With 5 bases removed from V and 2 bases from J, the gap between germline ends came to 13 bases.

This CDR3 reads CASSSPAGQYF. CDR3 bases: TGTGCCAGCAGCTCACCTGCGGGGCAGTACTTC. This chain uses TRBV3-1 (or the pseudogene TRBV3-2) with TRBJ2-7; perhaps TRBD2 as D (5 bases). V was shortened by 5 bases and J by 9 bases, with 11 bases between the two germline ends. This CDR3 has 11 residues. The germline V gene has CDR1 LGHDT and CDR2 YNNKEL (reference sequence).

This clone was detected only a few times. The chain links TRBV19 to TRBJ1-3, with 10 nucleotides matching TRBD1. Germline V gene lookup returns CDR1 LNHDA and CDR2 SQIVND (reference sequence). Trimming removed 7 bases from V and 0 bases from J; junction bases left unmatched: 6. The CDR3 runs to 16 residues. CDR3 sequence reads: CASKKGTGDSGNTIYF. The CDR3 nucleotides are TGTGCCAGTAAAAAGGGGACAGGGGACTCTGGAAACACCATATATTTT.

The chain combines TRBV5-1 with TRBJ1-1; D not resolved. Germline loops: CDR1 SGHRS, CDR2 YFSETQ. The CDR3 consists of 14 residues. Deletions cut 0 bases from V and 1 base from J, with 7 bases between. In DNA form, the CDR3 reads TGCGCCAGCAGCTTGGATCCGAGGAACACTGAAGCTTTCTTT. As protein: CASSLDPRNTEAFF. The variable domain in full, with the rest retrieved from reference TRBV5-1 and TRBJ1-1, is KAGVTQTPRYLIKTRGQQVTLSCSPISGHRSVSWYQQTPGQGLQFLFEYFSETQRNKGNFPGRFSGRQFSNSRSEMNVSTLELGDSALYLCASSLDPRNTEAFFGQGTRLTVV.

The rearrangement uses TRBV18 and TRBJ1-2, with unresolved D. Germline V gene lookup returns CDR1 KGHSH and CDR2 LQKENI. The CDR3 runs 14 residues. V was trimmed by 1 base and J by 3 bases, leaving 9 bases between them. CDR3 DNA: TGTGCCAGCTCACCACTAGACTGGTACTATGGCTACACCTTC. Translated, it gives CASSPLDWYYGYTF.

The V call is TRBV5-8, the J call TRBJ2-7; 8 bases match TRBD1. CDR1 and CDR2 from the germline V gene are SGHTS and YDEGEE. V was pared by 7 bases and J by 3 bases, with 9 bases of the junction left unmatched. The CDR3 sequence is 14 residues long. CDR3 coding DNA: TGTGCCAGCGGCGTGACAGGGGATAGCTACGAGCAGTACTTC. This gives the protein CASGVTGDSYEQYF.

The table lists this clone with a count of one. The rearrangement uses TRBV6-6 and TRBJ1-6, with TRBD1 as a possible D gene (6 bases). The V gene's germline CDR1 is MNHNY and CDR2 SVGAGI (reference sequence). The CDR3 spans 15 residues. Trimming left V 2 bases short and J 9 bases short, with 14 bases between. The CDR3 region has the DNA TGTGCCAGCAGTTACAACAGGGAAAGGGGTTCACCCCTCCACTTT. This gives the protein CASSYNRERGSPLHF.

The chain is built from TRBV2 and TRBJ1-1, with TRBD1 matching 7 bases. This CDR3 is built from 15 residues. CDR1 and CDR2 from the germline V gene are SNHLY and FYNNEI. J gave up 4 bases and V 5 bases, and 10 bases lay outside the gene matches. Written as DNA, the CDR3 is TGTGCCAGCAGTTACCTACAGGGGAGGAGCACTGAAGCTTTCTTT. It translates to CASSYLQGRSTEAFF.

V gene TRBV25-1 combines with J gene TRBJ1-2; 7 positions agree with TRBD1. The J segment lost 5 bases and the V segment lost 10 bases, leaving 7 bases of the junction unmatched. The CDR3 length is 12 residues. In germline, CDR1 is MGHDK, CDR2 SYGVNS. For the CDR3, the DNA is TGTGCCACCCGTGGGACAGAGTATGGCTACACCTTC. This gives the protein CATRGTEYGYTF.

The chain combines TRBV19 with TRBJ2-5, with TRBD1 identical over 10 bases. V trimming: 5 bases; J trimming: 5 bases; junction bases outside the gene matches: 11. From germline, CDR1 is LNHDA and CDR2 SQIVND (reference sequence). The CDR3 has 16 amino acids. CDR3 sequence (DNA): TGTGCCAGTAGTCCGCCGGGGACAGGGGTTTTGGAGACCCAGTACTTC. Translating gives CASSPPGTGVLETQYF.

V is TRBV4-1 and J is TRBJ1-2; possibly TRBD1 for D (5 bases). V shed 1 base and J shed 7 bases, with 16 bases lying between them. This CDR3 region has 15 residues. Germline V gene data show CDR1 as MGHRA and CDR2 as YSYEKL. The DNA of the CDR3 is TGCGCCAGCAGCCAAGGCGGGTTTGGGGGAGGTGGCTACACCTTC. This codes for CASSQGGFGGGGYTF.

The CDR3 DNA follows: TGTGCCAGCAGTTTCGCGGGAGAGGGAAACATTCAGTACTTC. It translates to CASSFAGEGNIQYF. The rearrangement joins TRBV27 to TRBJ2-4; TRBD2 matches 7 bases. Germline CDR1 and CDR2: MNHEY and SMNVEV (reference sequence). This CDR3 is built from 14 residues. Trimming cost V 3 bases and J 6 bases; bases outside gene matches: 5.

The chain is built from TRBV19 and TRBJ2-1, with 8 bases identical to TRBD1. Per the germline V gene, CDR1 is LNHDA and CDR2 is SQIVND (reference sequence). The CDR3 spans 15 residues. With 1 base clipped from V and 8 bases from J, the junction kept 7 bases outside the gene matches. The CDR3, as DNA: TGTGCCAGTAGTATAGTGGGACAGGTATGGGATGAGCAGTTCTTC. Amino acids: CASSIVGQVWDEQFF.

The CDR3 region has the DNA TGTGCCAGCAGCTTCCAGGGGGTGGGCATTCAGTACTTC. It is translated as CASSFQGVGIQYF. The chain links TRBV13 to TRBJ2-4, with 7 bases identical to TRBD1. The CDR3 length is 13 residues. After removal of 3 bases from V and 9 bases from J, the junction contained 5 bases not matched to a gene. Germline V gene lookup returns CDR1 PRHDT and CDR2 FYEKMQ (reference sequence).

The chain joins TRBV27 to TRBJ2-3, with 7 bases fitting TRBD1. CDR3 length: 14 amino acids. CDR1 is MNHEY and CDR2 is SMNVEV in the germline V gene (reference sequence). V shed 3 bases, J shed 6 bases, and the junction held 6 bases outside the gene matches. The CDR3 sequence is CASSLSQGWDTQYF. CDR3 DNA sequence: TGTGCCAGCAGTTTGTCACAGGGGTGGGATACGCAGTATTTT.

The genes are TRBV28 and TRBJ1-2, with D maybe TRBD1 (5 bases). CDR3 length equals 13 residues. Germline V lookup: CDR1 MDHEN, CDR2 SYDVKM. Trimming pared 7 bases from V and 8 bases from J, leaving 17 bases between. The CDR3 loop reads CASIPGVRGGYTF. The CDR3 DNA is TGTGCCAGCATCCCGGGGGTGAGAGGAGGCTACACCTTC.

The chain uses TRBV2 and TRBJ2-6; no firm D call. CDR1 is SNHLY and CDR2 is FYNNEI in the germline V gene. Trimming shortened V by 0 bases and J by 3 bases, and 9 bases separated the two germline ends. This CDR3 has 16 residues. The chain's CDR3 is CASSEARSLGANVLTF. CDR3 DNA sequence: TGTGCCAGCAGTGAAGCCAGATCTCTTGGGGCCAACGTCCTGACTTTC.

The chain combines TRBV6-5 with TRBJ2-3; a possible D gene is TRBD1 (6 bases). Trimming removed 8 bases from V and 6 bases from J, with 12 bases in between. The germline gives CDR1 MNHEY, CDR2 SVGAGI. This CDR3 comprises 12 residues. The CDR3 is CASSDSSDTQYF. The CDR3 nucleotides are TGTGCCAGCTCGGACAGTTCGGATACGCAGTATTTT.

The chain has TRBV11-2 and TRBJ2-3; TRBD2 matches 11 bases. Looked up from germline, CDR1 is SGHAT and CDR2 is FQNNGV. The CDR3 spans 15 residues. V gave up 5 bases and J gave up 6 bases; unmatched junction bases: 7. The CDR3 loop is CASSRLSGGADTQYF. The CDR3 DNA reads TGTGCCAGCAGCCGACTTAGCGGGGGGGCGGATACGCAGTATTTT.